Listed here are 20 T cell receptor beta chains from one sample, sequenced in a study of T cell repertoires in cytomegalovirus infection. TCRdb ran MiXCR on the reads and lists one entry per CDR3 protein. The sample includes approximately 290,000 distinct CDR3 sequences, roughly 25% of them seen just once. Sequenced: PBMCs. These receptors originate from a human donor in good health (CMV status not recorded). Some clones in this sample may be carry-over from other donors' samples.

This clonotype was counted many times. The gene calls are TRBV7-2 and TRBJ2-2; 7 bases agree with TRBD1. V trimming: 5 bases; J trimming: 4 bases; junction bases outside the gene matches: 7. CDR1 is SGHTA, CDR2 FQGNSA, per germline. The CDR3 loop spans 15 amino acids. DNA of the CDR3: TGTGCCAGCAGCCAAAGGGACAGCCTCACCGGGGAGCTGTTTTTT. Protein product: CASSQRDSLTGELFF.

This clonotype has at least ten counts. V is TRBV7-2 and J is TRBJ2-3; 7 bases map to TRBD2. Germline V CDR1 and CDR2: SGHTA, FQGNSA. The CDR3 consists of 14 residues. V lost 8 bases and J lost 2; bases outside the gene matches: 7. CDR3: CASGAGVTTDTQYF. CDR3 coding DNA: TGTGCCAGCGGGGCGGGAGTTACCACAGATACGCAGTATTTT.

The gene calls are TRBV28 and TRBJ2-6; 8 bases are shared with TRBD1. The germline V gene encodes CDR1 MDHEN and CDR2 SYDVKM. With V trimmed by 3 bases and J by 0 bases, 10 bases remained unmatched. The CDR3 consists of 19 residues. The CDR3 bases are TGTGCCAGCAGTTTCCGGACAGGGCGGACCTTCTCTGGGGCCAACGTCCTGACTTTC. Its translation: CASSFRTGRTFSGANVLTF.

CDR3 sequence: CATSRVRTSGRDEQFF. The CDR3 DNA follows: TGTGCCACCAGCAGAGTACGTACTAGCGGGAGGGATGAGCAGTTCTTC. The chain combines TRBV15 with TRBJ2-1; 13 positions agree with TRBD2. V lost 1 base to trimming and J lost 8 bases; unmatched junction nucleotides: 5. CDR3 length equals 16 residues. Per the germline V gene, CDR1 is LNHNV and CDR2 is YYDKDF (reference sequence).

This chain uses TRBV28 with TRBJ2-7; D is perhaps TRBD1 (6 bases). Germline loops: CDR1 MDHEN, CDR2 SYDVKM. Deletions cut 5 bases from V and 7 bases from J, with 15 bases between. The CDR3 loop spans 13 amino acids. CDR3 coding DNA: TGTGCCAGCAGTGTGACAGGTCGGTGGGAGCAGTACTTC. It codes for CASSVTGRWEQYF.

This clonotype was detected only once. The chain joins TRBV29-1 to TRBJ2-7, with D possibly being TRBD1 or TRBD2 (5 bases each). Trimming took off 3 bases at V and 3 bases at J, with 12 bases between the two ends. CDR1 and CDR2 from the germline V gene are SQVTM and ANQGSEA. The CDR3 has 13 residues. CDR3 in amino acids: CSVEGDDFYEQYF. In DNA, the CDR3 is TGCAGCGTTGAGGGGGACGATTTCTACGAGCAGTACTTC.

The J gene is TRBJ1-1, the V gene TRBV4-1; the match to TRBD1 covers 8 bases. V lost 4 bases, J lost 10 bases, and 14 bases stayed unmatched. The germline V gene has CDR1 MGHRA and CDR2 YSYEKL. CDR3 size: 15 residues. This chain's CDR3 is CASSLGSSGTGAAFF. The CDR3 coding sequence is TGCGCCAGCAGCCTTGGGTCATCCGGGACAGGAGCAGCTTTCTTT.

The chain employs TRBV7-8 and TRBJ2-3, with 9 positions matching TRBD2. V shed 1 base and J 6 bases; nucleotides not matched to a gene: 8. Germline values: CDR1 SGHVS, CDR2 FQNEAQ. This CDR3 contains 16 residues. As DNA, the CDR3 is TGTGCCAGCAGCTTAGAGGCGGGAGGGCCGGCTGATACGCAGTATTTT. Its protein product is CASSLEAGGPADTQYF. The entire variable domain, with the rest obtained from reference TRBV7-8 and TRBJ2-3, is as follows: GAGVSQSPRYKVAKRGQDVALRCDPISGHVSLFWYQQALGQGPEFLTYFQNEAQLDKSGLPSDRFFAERPEGSVSTLKIQRTQQEDSAVYLCASSLEAGGPADTQYFGPGTRLTVL.

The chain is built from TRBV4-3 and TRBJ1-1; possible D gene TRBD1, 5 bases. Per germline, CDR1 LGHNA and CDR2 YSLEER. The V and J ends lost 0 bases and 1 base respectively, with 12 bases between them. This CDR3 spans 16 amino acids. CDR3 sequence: CASSQDLWGRNTEAFF. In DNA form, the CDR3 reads TGCGCCAGCAGCCAAGATCTTTGGGGCAGGAACACTGAAGCTTTCTTT.

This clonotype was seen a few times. The CDR3, as DNA: TGTGCCGCAACGGGGGTAATGAACACTGAAGCTTTCTTT. Its translation is CAATGVMNTEAFF. This rearrangement joins TRBV28 to TRBJ1-1; the D gene is possibly TRBD1 (5 bases). The CDR3 has 13 residues. Trimming shortened V by 11 bases and J by 0 bases, and 13 bases separated the two germline ends. The germline gives CDR1 MDHEN, CDR2 SYDVKM. Drawing the rest from reference TRBV28 and TRBJ1-1, the complete variable domain is DVKVTQSSRYLVKRTGEKVFLECVQDMDHENMFWYRQDPGLGLRLIYFSYDVKMKEKGDIPEGYSVSREKKERFSLILESASTNQTSMYLCAATGVMNTEAFFGQGTRLTVV.

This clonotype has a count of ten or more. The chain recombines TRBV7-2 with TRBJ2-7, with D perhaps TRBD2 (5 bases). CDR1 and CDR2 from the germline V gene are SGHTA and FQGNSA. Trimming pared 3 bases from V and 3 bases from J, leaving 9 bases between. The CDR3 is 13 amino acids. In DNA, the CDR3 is TGTGCCAGCAGCTTCGGACTGGGCTACGAGCAGTACTTC. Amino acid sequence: CASSFGLGYEQYF. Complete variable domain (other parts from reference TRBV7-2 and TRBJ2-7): GAGVSQSPSNKVTEKGKDVELRCDPISGHTALYWYRQSLGQGLEFLIYFQGNSAPDKSGLPSDRFSAERTGGSVSTLTIQRTQQEDSAVYLCASSFGLGYEQYFGPGTRLTVT.

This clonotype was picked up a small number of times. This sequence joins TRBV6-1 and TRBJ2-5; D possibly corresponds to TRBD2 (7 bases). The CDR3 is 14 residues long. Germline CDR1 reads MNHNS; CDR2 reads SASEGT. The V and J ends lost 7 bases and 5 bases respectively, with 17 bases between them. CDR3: CASTSGGPSETQYF. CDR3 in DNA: TGTGCCAGCACCTCCGGGGGGCCCTCGGAGACCCAGTACTTC.

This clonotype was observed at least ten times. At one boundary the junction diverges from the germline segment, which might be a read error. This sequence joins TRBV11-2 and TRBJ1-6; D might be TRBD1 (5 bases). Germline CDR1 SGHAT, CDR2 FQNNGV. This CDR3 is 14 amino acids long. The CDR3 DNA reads TGTGCCAGCAGTTTAGCGGGGCAGAATTCACCCCTCCACTTT. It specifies CASSLAGQNSPLHF. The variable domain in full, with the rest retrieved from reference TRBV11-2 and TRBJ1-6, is EAGVAQSPRYKIIEKRQSVAFWCNPISGHATLYWYQQILGQGPKLLIQFQNNGVVDDSQLPKDRFSAERLKGVDSTLKIQPAKLEDSAVYLCASSLAGQNSPLHFGNGTRLTVT.

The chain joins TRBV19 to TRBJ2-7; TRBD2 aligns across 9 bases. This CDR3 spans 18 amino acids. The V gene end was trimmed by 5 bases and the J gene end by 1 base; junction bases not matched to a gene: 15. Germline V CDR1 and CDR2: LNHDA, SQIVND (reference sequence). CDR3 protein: CASSPIGRVAGDSYEQYF. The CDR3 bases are TGTGCCAGTAGTCCTATCGGGCGGGTAGCGGGAGATTCCTACGAGCAGTACTTC.

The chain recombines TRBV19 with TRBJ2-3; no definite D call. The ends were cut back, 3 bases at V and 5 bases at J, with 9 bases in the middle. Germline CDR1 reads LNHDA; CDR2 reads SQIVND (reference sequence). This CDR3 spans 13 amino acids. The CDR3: CASSISRGDTQYF. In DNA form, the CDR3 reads TGTGCCAGTAGTATCTCCCGAGGAGATACGCAGTATTTT.

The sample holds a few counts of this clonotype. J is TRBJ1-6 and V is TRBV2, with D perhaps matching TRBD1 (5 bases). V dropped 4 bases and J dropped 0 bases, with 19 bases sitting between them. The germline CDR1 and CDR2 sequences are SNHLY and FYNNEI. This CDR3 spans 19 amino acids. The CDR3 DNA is TGTGCCAGCAGTGTGAGCCGGGACCGGCTAGGCTCCTATAATTCACCCCTCCACTTT. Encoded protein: CASSVSRDRLGSYNSPLHF.

Here the CDR3 DNA reads TGTGCCAGCAGCTCATTGACTAGCGGGGGCCGCAATGAGCAGTTCTTC. It encodes CASSSLTSGGRNEQFF. V is TRBV7-6 and J is TRBJ2-1; 12 bases are shared with TRBD2. V shed 4 bases and J 6 bases; nucleotides not matched to a gene: 7. Looked up from germline, CDR1 is SGHVS and CDR2 is FNYEAQ. The length of the CDR3 is 16 residues.

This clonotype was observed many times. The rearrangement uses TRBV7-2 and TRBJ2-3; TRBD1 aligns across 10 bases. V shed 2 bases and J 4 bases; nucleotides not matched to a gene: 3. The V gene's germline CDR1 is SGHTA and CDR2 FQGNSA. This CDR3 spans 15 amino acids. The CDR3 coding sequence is TGTGCCAGCAGCTTATTTGGACAGGGGGCAGATACGCAGTATTTT. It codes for CASSLFGQGADTQYF.

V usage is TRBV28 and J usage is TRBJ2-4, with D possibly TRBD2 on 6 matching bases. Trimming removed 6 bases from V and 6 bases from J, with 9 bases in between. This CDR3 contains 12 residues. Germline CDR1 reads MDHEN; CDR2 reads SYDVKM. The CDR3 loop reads CASRTSGNIQYF. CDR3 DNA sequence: TGTGCCAGCAGGACTAGTGGAAACATTCAGTACTTC.

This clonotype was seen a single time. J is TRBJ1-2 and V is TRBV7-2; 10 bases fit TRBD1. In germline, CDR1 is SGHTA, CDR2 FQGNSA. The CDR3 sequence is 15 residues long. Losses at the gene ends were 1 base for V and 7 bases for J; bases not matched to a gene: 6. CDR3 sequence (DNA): TGTGCCAGCAGCTTAGGGGGACAGGGGCCGTCTGGCTACACCTTC. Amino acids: CASSLGGQGPSGYTF.